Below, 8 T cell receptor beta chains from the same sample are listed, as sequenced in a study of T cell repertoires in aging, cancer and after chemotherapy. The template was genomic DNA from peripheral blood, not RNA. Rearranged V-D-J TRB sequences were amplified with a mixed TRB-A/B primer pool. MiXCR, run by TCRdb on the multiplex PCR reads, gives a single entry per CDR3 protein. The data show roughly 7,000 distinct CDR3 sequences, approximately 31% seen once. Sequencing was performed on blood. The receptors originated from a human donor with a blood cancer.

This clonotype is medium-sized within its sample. CDR3 bases: TGTGCCAGCTCACCAGGGACCGGGGATACGCAGTATTTT. It yields the protein CASSPGTGDTQYF. This rearrangement joins TRBV18 to TRBJ2-3; either TRBD1 or TRBD2 may fit D (5 bases each). The CDR3 extends over 13 amino acids. The ends were cut back, 2 bases at V and 6 bases at J, with 9 bases in the middle. From germline, CDR1 is KGHSH and CDR2 LQKENI. Variable domain in full (rest from reference TRBV18 and TRBJ2-3): NAGVMQNPRHLVRRRGQEARLRCSPMKGHSHVYWYRQLPEEGLKFMVYLQKENIIDESGMPKERFSAEFPKEGPSILRIQQVVRGDSAAYFCASSPGTGDTQYFGPGTRLTVL.

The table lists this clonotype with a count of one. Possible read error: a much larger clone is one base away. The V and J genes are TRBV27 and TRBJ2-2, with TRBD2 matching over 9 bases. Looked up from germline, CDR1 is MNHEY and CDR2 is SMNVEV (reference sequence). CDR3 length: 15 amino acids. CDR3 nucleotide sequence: TGTGCCAGCAGTCTAAGGCGGGGGGGTACCGGGAAGCTGTTTTTT. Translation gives CASSLRRGGTGKLFF.

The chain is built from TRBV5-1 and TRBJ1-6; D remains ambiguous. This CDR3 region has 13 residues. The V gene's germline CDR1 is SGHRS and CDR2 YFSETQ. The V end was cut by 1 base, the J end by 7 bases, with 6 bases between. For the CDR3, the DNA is TGCGCCAGCAGCTTGTTCGCGAATTCACCCCTCCACTTT. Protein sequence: CASSLFANSPLHF.

The DNA of the CDR3 is TGTGCCAGCAGCTGGGACGGGAGGGTGAACACCGGGGAGCTGTTTTTT. Its translation is CASSWDGRVNTGELFF. The rearrangement uses TRBV11-3 and TRBJ2-2; 8 bases are shared with TRBD2. CDR1 and CDR2 (germline): SGHNT, YENEEA. J was trimmed by 1 base and V by 4 bases; bases with no gene match: 5. This CDR3 comprises 16 residues.

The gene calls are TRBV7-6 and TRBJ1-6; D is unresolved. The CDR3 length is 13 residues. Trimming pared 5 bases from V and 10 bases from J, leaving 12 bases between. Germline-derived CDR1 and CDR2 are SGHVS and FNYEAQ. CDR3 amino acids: CASSPRQGSPLHF. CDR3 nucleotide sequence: TGTGCCAGCAGCCCTCGACAAGGCTCACCCCTCCACTTT.

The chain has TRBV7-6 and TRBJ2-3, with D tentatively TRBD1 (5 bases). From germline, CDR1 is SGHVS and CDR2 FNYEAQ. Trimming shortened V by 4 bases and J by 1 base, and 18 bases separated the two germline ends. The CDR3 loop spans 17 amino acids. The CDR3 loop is CASSSARPGWGTDTQYF. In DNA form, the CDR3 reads TGTGCCAGCAGCTCCGCCCGCCCAGGGTGGGGCACAGATACGCAGTATTTT.

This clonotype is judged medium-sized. CDR3 sequence reads: CASSPDSLYSYGYTF. The CDR3 DNA reads TGTGCCAGCAGTCCGGACAGCCTCTACTCCTATGGCTACACCTTC. This sequence joins TRBV12-3 or TRBV12-4 and TRBJ1-2, with a tentative D call TRBD1 (6 bases). The CDR3 spans 15 residues. The V end lost 5 bases, the J end lost 4 bases, and 17 bases lay between the germline ends.

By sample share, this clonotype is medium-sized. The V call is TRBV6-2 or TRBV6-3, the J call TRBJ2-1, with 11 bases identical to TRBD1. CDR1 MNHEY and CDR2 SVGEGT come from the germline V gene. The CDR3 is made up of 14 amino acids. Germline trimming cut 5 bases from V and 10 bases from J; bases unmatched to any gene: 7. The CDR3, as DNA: TGTGCCAGCAGTCCGGGACAGGGGGGTCGGGAGCAGTTCTTC. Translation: CASSPGQGGREQFF.